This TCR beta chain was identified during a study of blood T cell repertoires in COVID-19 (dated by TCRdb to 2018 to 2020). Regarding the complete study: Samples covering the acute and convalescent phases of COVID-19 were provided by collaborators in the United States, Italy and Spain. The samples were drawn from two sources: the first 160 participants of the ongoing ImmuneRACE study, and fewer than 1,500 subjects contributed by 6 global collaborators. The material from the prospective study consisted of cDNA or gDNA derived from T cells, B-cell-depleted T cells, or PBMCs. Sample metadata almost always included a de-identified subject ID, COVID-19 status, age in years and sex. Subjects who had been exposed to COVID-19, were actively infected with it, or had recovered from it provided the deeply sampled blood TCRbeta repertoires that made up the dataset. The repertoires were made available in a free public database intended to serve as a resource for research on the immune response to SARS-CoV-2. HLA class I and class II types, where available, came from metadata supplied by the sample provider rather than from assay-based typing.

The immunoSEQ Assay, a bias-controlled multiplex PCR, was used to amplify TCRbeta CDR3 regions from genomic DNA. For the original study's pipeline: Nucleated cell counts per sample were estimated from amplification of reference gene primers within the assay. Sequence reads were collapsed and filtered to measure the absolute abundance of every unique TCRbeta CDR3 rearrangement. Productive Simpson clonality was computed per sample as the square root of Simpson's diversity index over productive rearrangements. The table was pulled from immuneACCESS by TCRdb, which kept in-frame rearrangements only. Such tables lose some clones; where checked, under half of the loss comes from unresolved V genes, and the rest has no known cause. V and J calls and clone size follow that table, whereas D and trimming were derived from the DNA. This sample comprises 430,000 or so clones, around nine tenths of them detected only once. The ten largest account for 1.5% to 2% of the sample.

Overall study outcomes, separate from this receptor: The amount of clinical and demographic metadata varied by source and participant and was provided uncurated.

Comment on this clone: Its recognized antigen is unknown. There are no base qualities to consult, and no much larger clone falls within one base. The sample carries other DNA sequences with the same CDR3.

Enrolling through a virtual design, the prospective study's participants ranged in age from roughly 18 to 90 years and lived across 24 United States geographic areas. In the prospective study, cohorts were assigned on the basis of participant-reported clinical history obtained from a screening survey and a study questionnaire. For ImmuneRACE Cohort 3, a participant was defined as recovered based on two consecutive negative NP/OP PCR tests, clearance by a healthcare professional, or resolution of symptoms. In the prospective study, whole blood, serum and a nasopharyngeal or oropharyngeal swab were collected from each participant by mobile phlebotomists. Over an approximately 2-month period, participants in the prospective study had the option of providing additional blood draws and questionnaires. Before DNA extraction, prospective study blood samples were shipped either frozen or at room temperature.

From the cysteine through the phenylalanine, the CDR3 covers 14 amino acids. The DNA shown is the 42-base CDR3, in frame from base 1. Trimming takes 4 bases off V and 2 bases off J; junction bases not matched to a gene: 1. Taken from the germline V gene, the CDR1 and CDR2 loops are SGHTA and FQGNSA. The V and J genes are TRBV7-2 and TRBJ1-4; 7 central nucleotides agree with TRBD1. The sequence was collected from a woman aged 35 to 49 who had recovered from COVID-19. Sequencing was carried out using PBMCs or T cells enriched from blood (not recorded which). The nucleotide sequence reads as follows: TGTGCCAGCAGCTCACAGGGGACTAATGAAAAACTGTTTTTT. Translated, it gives CASSSQGTNEKLFF.